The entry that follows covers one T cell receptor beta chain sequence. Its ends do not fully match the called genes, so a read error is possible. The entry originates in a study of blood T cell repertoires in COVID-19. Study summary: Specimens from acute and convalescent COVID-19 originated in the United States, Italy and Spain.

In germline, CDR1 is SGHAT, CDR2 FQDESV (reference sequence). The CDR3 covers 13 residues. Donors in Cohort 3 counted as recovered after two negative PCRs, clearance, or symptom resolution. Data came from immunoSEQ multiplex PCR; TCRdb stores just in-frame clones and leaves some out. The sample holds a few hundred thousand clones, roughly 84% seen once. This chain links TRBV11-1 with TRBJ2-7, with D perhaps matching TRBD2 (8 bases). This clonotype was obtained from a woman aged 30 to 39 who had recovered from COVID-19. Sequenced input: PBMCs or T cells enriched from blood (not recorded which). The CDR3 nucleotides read TGTGCCAGCAGCGCGCGGGGGGACAGCGAGACTTTCTTC. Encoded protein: CASSARGDSETFF.